This entry lists 17 T cell receptor beta chains sequenced from one sample in a study of blood T cell repertoires in COVID-19 (dated by TCRdb to the early 2020s). Library preparation used the immunoSEQ multiplex PCR assay. Not all clones reach the TCRdb copy of this immuneACCESS table, which keeps in-frame sequences only. Checked studies attribute under half of the gap to unresolved V genes and leave the rest unexplained. A total of 200,000 to 250,000 clones appear in this sample, 85% to 90% of them only once. The ten top clones hold 3.5% to 4.5% of the sample. Material: peripheral blood. These receptors came from a man aged 50-59 years with acute or convalescent COVID-19.

This clone was recorded a few times. The chain carries TRBV3-1 (or the pseudogene TRBV3-2) and TRBJ2-7, with TRBD1 as a possible D gene (5 bases). The CDR3 loop spans 13 amino acids. CDR1 and CDR2 from the germline V gene are LGHDT and YNNKEL (reference sequence). Trimming stripped 4 bases from V and 6 bases from J, with 13 bases between. CDR3 bases: TGTGCCAGCAGCCGACAGACAGCTACCGAGCAGTACTTC. It specifies CASSRQTATEQYF.

The chain is built from TRBV30 and TRBJ1-3; the D gene is possibly TRBD1 (5 bases). Germline V gene sequence: CDR1 GTSNPN, CDR2 SVGIG (reference sequence). CDR3 length equals 14 residues. V lost 1 base and J lost 0, with 7 bases in between. CDR3 residues: CAWSATVSGNTIYF. Here the CDR3 DNA reads TGTGCCTGGAGTGCGACAGTCTCTGGAAACACCATATATTTT.

The chain is built from TRBV6-6 and TRBJ2-3; possible D gene TRBD2, 6 bases. Germline CDR1 is MNHNY and CDR2 is SVGAGI (reference sequence). Trimming took 5 bases from V and 4 from J, leaving 10 bases between them. The CDR3 contains 13 residues. Here the CDR3 reads CASSPREADTQYF. CDR3 DNA sequence: TGTGCCAGCAGTCCCAGGGAGGCAGATACGCAGTATTTT.

The chain couples TRBV5-6 to TRBJ2-3; D gene uncertain. Germline values: CDR1 SGHDT, CDR2 YYEEEE. V was cut by 4 bases and J by 2 bases, with 5 bases left in between. This CDR3 comprises 12 residues. DNA for the CDR3: TGTGCCAGCAGCCCAGACACAGATACGCAGTATTTT. Amino acid sequence: CASSPDTDTQYF.

This sequence joins TRBV29-1 and TRBJ1-1, with TRBD1 identical over 10 bases. V trimming: 2 bases; J trimming: 2 bases; junction bases outside the gene matches: 8. The CDR3 totals 16 residues. CDR1 and CDR2 from the germline V gene are SQVTM and ANQGSEA. CDR3 loop: CSVELRQGATNTEAFF. The DNA of the CDR3 is TGCAGCGTTGAACTCCGACAGGGGGCGACTAACACTGAAGCTTTCTTT. Supplemented by reference TRBV29-1 and TRBJ1-1, the full variable domain reads SAVISQKPSRDICQRGTSLTIQCQVDSQVTMMFWYRQQPGQSLTLIATANQGSEATYESGFVIDKFPISRPNLTFSTLTVSNMSPEDSSIYLCSVELRQGATNTEAFFGQGTRLTVV.

The V and J genes are TRBV10-3 and TRBJ2-6, with 10 bases aligning to TRBD2. Per the germline V gene, CDR1 is ENHRY and CDR2 is SYGVKD. CDR3 length: 17 residues. V trimming: 3 bases; J trimming: 0 bases; junction bases outside the gene matches: 2. The CDR3 DNA is TGTGCCATCAGTGATACTAGCGGGGCCTCTGGGGCCAACGTCCTGACTTTC. It is translated as CAISDTSGASGANVLTF.

The V call is TRBV5-1, the J call TRBJ1-5; 9 positions agree with TRBD1. The CDR3 has 14 amino acids. After removal of 4 bases from V and 4 bases from J, the junction contained 3 bases not matched to a gene. The V gene's germline CDR1 is SGHRS and CDR2 YFSETQ. The chain's CDR3 is CASSIGQGNQPQHF. The DNA of the CDR3 is TGCGCCAGCAGCATCGGACAGGGGAATCAGCCCCAGCATTTT.

This clone was picked up one time. This specimen includes other DNA sequences encoding the same CDR3. This chain links TRBV9 with TRBJ2-7; D might be TRBD2 (7 bases). CDR1 and CDR2 (germline): SGDLS, YYNGEE. CDR3 length: 14 amino acids. V lost 0 bases, J lost 2 bases, and 9 bases lay in between. CDR3 in DNA: TGTGCCAGCAGCGTAGGCGGGGGCCCCTACGAGCAGTACTTC. This translates into CASSVGGGPYEQYF.

V gene TRBV7-2 combines with J gene TRBJ1-2, with 7 bases lining up with TRBD1. V gave up 6 bases and J gave up 6 bases; unmatched junction bases: 10. Germline CDR1 SGHTA, CDR2 FQGNSA. This CDR3 contains 14 residues. The CDR3 here is CASRPGPGQNGYTF. Here the CDR3 DNA reads TGTGCCAGCAGACCTGGACCGGGACAGAATGGCTACACCTTC.

The chain links TRBV19 to TRBJ1-2; maybe TRBD1 (5 bases). Germline lookup yields CDR1 LNHDA and CDR2 SQIVND (reference sequence). This CDR3 has 18 residues. V dropped 0 bases and J dropped 8 bases, with 25 bases sitting between them. The DNA of the CDR3 is TGTGCCAGTAGTATAGACCTCCCCGCGGGGACCCACGGAAGGGGCTACACCTTC. Translated: CASSIDLPAGTHGRGYTF. Supplemented by reference TRBV19 and TRBJ1-2, the full variable domain reads DGGITQSPKYLFRKEGQNVTLSCEQNLNHDAMYWYRQDPGQGLRLIYYSQIVNDFQKGDIAEGYSVSREKKESFPLTVTSAQKNPTAFYLCASSIDLPAGTHGRGYTFGSGTRLTVV.

This clone was seen a single time. The V gene is TRBV18, the J gene TRBJ1-2; no reliable D call. This CDR3 has 16 residues. Germline CDR1 KGHSH, CDR2 LQKENI. The V end lost 6 bases, the J end lost 2 bases, and 19 bases lay between the germline ends. The CDR3 spells CASSSVEPPVNYGYTF. The DNA for the CDR3 is TGTGCCAGCTCCTCGGTAGAGCCACCTGTAAACTATGGCTACACCTTC.

The V call is TRBV19, the J call TRBJ2-5, with 7 bases aligning to TRBD1. The CDR3 extends over 14 amino acids. Germline values: CDR1 LNHDA, CDR2 SQIVND (reference sequence). Germline trimming cut 5 bases from V and 4 bases from J; bases unmatched to any gene: 7. The DNA for the CDR3 is TGTGCCAGTAGTGGCTCAGGGGGTGGAGAGACCCAGTACTTC. Its protein is CASSGSGGGETQYF. Drawing the rest from reference TRBV19 and TRBJ2-5, the complete variable domain is DGGITQSPKYLFRKEGQNVTLSCEQNLNHDAMYWYRQDPGQGLRLIYYSQIVNDFQKGDIAEGYSVSREKKESFPLTVTSAQKNPTAFYLCASSGSGGGETQYFGPGTRLLVL.

This clone occurred once. J is TRBJ2-5 and V is TRBV6-2 or TRBV6-3, with 11 bases fitting TRBD1. The CDR3 has 15 residues. V lost 6 bases and J lost 5; bases outside the gene matches: 8. The germline V gene has CDR1 MNHEY and CDR2 SVGEGT. This CDR3 reads CASSRGTGGKETQYF. In nucleotides, the CDR3 is TGTGCCAGCAGCAGAGGGACAGGGGGAAAGGAGACCCAGTACTTC.

The gene calls are TRBV13 and TRBJ1-2; TRBD1 might be the D (6 bases). Germline values: CDR1 PRHDT, CDR2 FYEKMQ (reference sequence). V lost 8 bases to trimming and J lost 2 bases, with 12 bases between them. The CDR3 consists of 13 residues. In DNA, the CDR3 is TGTGCCAGCTACGACAGGAGCAACTATGGCTACACCTTC. It yields the protein CASYDRSNYGYTF.

The sample holds one count of this clone. The chain joins TRBV7-3 to TRBJ1-1, with unresolved D. Per the germline V gene, CDR1 is SGHTA and CDR2 is FQGTGA. Trimming shortened V by 1 base and J by 1 base, and 4 bases separated the two germline ends. This CDR3 is 13 amino acids long. The CDR3 coding sequence is TGTGCCAGCAGCTTAAACAAGAACACTGAAGCTTTCTTT. Translation: CASSLNKNTEAFF.

CDR3 sequence (DNA): TGTGCCAGCTCAGCGGCTACCGGGAGGAATCAGCCCCAGCATTTT. This encodes CASSAATGRNQPQHF. The rearrangement uses TRBV18 and TRBJ1-5; D is undetermined. V was pared by 5 bases and J by 4 bases, with 15 bases between. The germline CDR1 and CDR2 sequences are KGHSH and LQKENI. CDR3 length equals 15 residues. Filled out from reference TRBV18 and TRBJ1-5, the complete variable domain reads NAGVMQNPRHLVRRRGQEARLRCSPMKGHSHVYWYRQLPEEGLKFMVYLQKENIIDESGMPKERFSAEFPKEGPSILRIQQVVRGDSAAYFCASSAATGRNQPQHFGDGTRLSIL.

The count of this clone is one. The V gene is TRBV5-4, the J gene TRBJ2-2; TRBD1 aligns across 9 bases. In germline, CDR1 is SGHNT, CDR2 YYREEE (reference sequence). The J segment lost 0 bases and the V segment lost 4 bases, leaving 1 base of the junction unmatched. The CDR3 covers 15 residues. The CDR3 sequence: CASSRDRANTGELFF. CDR3 in DNA: TGTGCCAGCAGCCGGGACAGGGCGAACACCGGGGAGCTGTTTTTT.